This section outlines one TCR beta chain sequence together with its context. The CDR3 loop spans 16 amino acids. With V trimmed by 0 bases and J by 2 bases, 5 bases remained unmatched. Germline CDR1 KGHSH, CDR2 LQKENI. Authors' methods: By means of reference gene primer amplification, nucleated cell counts were estimated. Using immunoSEQ multiplex PCR, the repertoire was profiled, and TCRdb retains in-frame clones only, with some absent. D and trimming come from the DNA, and the V and J calls and clone size come from that table. The sample includes some 190,000 clones, around 84% of them seen just once. This sample is drawn from a study of blood T cell repertoires in COVID-19. Overall study context: The study drew acute and convalescent COVID-19 samples from the United States, Italy and Spain. In each case, the material was cDNA or gDNA derived from T cells, B-cell-depleted T cells, or PBMCs.

This receptor was obtained from an elderly woman with acute or convalescent COVID-19. V gene TRBV18 combines with J gene TRBJ2-3; 7 bases are shared with TRBD1. The sequencing input was peripheral blood. Written as DNA, the CDR3 is TGTGCCAGCTCACCACCGGGGACAGAGTACACAGATACGCAGTATTTT. Its protein product is CASSPPGTEYTDTQYF.